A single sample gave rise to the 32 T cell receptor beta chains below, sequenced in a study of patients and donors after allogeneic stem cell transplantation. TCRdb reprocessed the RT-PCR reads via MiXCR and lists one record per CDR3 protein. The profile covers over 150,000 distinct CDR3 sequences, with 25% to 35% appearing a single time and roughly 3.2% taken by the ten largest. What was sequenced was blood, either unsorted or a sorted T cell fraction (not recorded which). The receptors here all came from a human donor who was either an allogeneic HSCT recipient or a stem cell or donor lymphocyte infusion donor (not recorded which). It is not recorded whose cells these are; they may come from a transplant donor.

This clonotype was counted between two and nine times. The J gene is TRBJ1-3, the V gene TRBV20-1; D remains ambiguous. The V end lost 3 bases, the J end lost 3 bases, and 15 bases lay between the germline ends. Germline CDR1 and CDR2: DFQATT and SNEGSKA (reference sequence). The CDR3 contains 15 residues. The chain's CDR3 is CSASIPGGGGNTIYF. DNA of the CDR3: TGCAGTGCTAGTATCCCTGGAGGAGGTGGAAACACCATATATTTT.

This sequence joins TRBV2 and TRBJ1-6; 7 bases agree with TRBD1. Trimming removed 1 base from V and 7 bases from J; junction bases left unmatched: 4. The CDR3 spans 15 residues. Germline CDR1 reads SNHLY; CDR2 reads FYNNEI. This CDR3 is CASSEGQGGNSPLHF. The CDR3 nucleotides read TGTGCCAGCAGTGAAGGCCAGGGGGGCAATTCACCCCTCCACTTT.

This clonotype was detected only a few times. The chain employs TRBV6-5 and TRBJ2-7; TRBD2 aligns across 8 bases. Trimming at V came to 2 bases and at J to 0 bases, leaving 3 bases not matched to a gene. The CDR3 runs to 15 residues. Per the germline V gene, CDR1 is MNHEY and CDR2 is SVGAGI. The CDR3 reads CASSYIGRASYEQYF. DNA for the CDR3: TGTGCCAGCAGTTACATCGGGAGGGCCTCCTACGAGCAGTACTTC.

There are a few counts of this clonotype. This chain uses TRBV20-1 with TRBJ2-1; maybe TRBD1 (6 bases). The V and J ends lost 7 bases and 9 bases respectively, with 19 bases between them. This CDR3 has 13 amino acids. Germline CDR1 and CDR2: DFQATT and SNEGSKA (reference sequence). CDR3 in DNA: TGCAGTGGACTGGACAGAATCTATGGTGAGCAGTTCTTC. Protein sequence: CSGLDRIYGEQFF.

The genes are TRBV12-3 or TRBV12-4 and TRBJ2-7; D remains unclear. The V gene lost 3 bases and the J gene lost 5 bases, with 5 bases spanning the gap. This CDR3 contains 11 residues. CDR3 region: CASSFLNEQYF. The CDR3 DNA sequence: TGTGCCAGCAGTTTCTTGAACGAGCAGTACTTC.

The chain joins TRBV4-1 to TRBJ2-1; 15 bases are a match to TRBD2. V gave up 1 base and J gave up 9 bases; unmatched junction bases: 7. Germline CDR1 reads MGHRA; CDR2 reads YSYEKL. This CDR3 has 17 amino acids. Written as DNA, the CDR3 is TGCGCCAGCAGCCAAGTCCGGACTAGCGGGAGGGCCAGTGAGCAGTTCTTC. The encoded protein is CASSQVRTSGRASEQFF.

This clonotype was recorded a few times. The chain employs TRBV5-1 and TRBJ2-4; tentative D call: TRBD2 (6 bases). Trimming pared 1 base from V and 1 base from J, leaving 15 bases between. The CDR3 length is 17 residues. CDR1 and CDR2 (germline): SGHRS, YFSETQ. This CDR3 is CASSLRGLSKAKNIQYF. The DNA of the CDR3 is TGCGCCAGCAGCTTGAGGGGACTGTCAAAGGCCAAAAACATTCAGTACTTC.

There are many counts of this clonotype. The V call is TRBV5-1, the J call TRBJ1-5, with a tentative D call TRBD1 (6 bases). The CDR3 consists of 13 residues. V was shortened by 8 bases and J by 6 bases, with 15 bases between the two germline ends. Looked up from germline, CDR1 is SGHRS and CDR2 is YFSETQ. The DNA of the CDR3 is TGCGCCAGTTCTGCCCAGGGGACTCAGCCCCAGCATTTT. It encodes CASSAQGTQPQHF. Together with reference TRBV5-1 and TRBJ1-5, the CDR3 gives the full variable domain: KAGVTQTPRYLIKTRGQQVTLSCSPISGHRSVSWYQQTPGQGLQFLFEYFSETQRNKGNFPGRFSGRQFSNSRSEMNVSTLELGDSALYLCASSAQGTQPQHFGDGTRLSIL.

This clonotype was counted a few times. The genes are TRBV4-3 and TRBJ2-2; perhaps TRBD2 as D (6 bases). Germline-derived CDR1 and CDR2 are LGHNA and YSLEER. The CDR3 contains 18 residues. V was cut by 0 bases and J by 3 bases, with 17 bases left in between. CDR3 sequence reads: CASSQEIPIGGDTGELFF. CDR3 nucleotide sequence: TGCGCCAGCAGCCAAGAGATCCCGATCGGGGGAGACACCGGGGAGCTGTTTTTT.

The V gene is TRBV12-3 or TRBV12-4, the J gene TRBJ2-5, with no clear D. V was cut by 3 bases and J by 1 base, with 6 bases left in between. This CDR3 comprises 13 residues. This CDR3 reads CASSFGSQETQYF. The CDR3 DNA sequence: TGTGCCAGCAGTTTTGGCAGCCAAGAGACCCAGTACTTC.

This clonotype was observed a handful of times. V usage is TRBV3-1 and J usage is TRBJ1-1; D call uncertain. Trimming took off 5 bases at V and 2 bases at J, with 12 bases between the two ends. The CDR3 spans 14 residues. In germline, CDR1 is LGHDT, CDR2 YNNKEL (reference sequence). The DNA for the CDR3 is TGTGCCAGCAGCTATTATGACGGTAACACTGAAGCTTTCTTT. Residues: CASSYYDGNTEAFF.

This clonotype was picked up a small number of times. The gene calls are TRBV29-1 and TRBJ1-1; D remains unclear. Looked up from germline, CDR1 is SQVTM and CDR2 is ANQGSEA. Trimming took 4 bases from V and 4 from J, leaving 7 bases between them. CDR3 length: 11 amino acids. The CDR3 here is CSVGESTEAFF. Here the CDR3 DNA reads TGCAGCGTTGGGGAGTCCACTGAAGCTTTCTTT.

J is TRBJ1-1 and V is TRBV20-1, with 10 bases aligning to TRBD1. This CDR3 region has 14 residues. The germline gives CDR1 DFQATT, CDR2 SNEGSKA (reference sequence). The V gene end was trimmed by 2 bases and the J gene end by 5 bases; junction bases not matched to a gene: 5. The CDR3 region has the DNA TGCAGTGCTAGAACCGGGACAGGGGTGACTGAAGCTTTCTTT. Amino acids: CSARTGTGVTEAFF.

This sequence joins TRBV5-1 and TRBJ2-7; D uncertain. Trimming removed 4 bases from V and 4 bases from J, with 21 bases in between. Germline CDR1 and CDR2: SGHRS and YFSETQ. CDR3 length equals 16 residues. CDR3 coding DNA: TGCGCCAGCAGCCCGGTGAGACACAAGGGCGTTTACGAGCAGTACTTC. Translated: CASSPVRHKGVYEQYF. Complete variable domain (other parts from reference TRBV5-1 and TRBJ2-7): KAGVTQTPRYLIKTRGQQVTLSCSPISGHRSVSWYQQTPGQGLQFLFEYFSETQRNKGNFPGRFSGRQFSNSRSEMNVSTLELGDSALYLCASSPVRHKGVYEQYFGPGTRLTVT.

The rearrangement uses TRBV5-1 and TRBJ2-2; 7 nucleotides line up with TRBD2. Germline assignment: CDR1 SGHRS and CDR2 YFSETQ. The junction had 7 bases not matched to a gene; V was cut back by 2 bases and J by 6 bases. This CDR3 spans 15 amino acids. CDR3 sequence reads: CASSFSGLRSGELFF. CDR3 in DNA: TGCGCCAGCAGCTTTAGCGGGCTCCGTTCCGGGGAGCTGTTTTTT.

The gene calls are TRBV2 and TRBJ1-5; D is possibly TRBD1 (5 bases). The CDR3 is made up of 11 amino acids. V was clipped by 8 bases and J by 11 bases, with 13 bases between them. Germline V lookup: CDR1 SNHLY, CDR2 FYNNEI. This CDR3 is CASCREGTQHF. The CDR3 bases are TGTGCCAGCTGTAGGGAGGGGACCCAGCATTTT.

CDR3 loop: CSARDAVGTGQYF. CDR3 nucleotide sequence: TGCAGTGCTAGAGATGCCGTAGGTACGGGGCAGTACTTC. The rearrangement joins TRBV20-1 to TRBJ2-7, with D hard to call. The germline V and J ends were trimmed by 0 bases and 9 bases, with 15 bases remaining between them. Germline CDR1 DFQATT, CDR2 SNEGSKA (reference sequence). The CDR3 loop spans 13 amino acids.

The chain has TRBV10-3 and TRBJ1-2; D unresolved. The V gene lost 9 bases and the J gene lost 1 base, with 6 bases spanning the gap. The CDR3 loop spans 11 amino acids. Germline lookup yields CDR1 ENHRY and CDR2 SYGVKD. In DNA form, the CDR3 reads TGTGCCATTGGGCTTAACTATGGCTACACCTTC. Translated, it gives CAIGLNYGYTF.

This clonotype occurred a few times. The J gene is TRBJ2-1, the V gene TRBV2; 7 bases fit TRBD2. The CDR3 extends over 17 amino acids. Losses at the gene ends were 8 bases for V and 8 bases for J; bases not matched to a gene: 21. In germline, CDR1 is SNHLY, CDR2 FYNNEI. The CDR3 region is CASLEPLTSVLFHEQFF. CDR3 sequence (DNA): TGTGCCAGCCTCGAGCCTCTTACTAGCGTCCTCTTCCATGAGCAGTTCTTC.

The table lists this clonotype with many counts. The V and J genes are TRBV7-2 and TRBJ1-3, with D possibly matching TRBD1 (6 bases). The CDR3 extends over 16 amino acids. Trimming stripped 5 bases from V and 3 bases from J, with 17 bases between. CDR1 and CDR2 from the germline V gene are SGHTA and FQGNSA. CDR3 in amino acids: CASSVQGSRIGNTIYF. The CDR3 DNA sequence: TGTGCCAGCAGCGTACAGGGATCTAGAATTGGAAACACCATATATTTT.

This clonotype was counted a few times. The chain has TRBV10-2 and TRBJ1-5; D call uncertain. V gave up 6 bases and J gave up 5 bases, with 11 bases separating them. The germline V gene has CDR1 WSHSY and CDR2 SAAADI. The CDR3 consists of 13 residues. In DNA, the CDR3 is TGCGCCAGCAGCCCACAAAACGATCAGCCCCAGCATTTT. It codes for CASSPQNDQPQHF.

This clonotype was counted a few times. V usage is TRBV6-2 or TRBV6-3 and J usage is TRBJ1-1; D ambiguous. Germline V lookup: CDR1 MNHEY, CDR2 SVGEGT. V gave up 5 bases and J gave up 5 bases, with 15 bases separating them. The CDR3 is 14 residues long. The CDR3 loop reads CASSRVSGRTEAFF. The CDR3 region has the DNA TGTGCCAGCAGTCGTGTCTCCGGTAGGACTGAAGCTTTCTTT.

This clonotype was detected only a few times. The CDR3 DNA sequence: TGTGCCAGCAGCTTGGGGGCAGCCCACACTGAAGCTTTCTTT. It is translated as CASSLGAAHTEAFF. The chain recombines TRBV27 with TRBJ1-1, with TRBD1 as a possible D gene (6 bases). Trimming stripped 6 bases from V and 3 bases from J, with 14 bases between. This CDR3 region has 14 residues. Germline V gene data show CDR1 as MNHEY and CDR2 as SMNVEV (reference sequence).

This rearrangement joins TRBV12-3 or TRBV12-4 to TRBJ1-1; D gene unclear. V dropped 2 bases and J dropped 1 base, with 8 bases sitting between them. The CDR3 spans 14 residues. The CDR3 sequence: CASSLWEANTEAFF. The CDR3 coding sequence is TGTGCCAGCAGTTTATGGGAGGCGAACACTGAAGCTTTCTTT.

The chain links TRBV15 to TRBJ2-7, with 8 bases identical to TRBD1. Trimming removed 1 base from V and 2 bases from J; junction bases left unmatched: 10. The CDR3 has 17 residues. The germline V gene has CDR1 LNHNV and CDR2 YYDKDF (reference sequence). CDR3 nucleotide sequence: TGTGCCACCAGCAGAGGCCGGGACAGGCCCAGGACCTACGAGCAGTACTTC. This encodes CATSRGRDRPRTYEQYF.

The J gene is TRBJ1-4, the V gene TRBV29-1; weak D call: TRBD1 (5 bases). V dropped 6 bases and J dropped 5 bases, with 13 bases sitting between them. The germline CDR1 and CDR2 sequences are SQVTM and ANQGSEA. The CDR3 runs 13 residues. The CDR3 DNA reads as TGCAGCGTAGCGGGACGGATAAATGAAAAACTGTTTTTT. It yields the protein CSVAGRINEKLFF.

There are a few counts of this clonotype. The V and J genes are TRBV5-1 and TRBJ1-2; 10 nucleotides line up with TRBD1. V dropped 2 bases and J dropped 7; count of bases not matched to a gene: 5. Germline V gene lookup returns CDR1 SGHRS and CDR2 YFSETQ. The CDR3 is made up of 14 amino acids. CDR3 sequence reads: CASSLETGGRGYTF. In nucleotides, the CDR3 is TGCGCCAGCAGCTTAGAGACAGGGGGCCGTGGCTACACCTTC. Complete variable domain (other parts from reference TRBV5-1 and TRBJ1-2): KAGVTQTPRYLIKTRGQQVTLSCSPISGHRSVSWYQQTPGQGLQFLFEYFSETQRNKGNFPGRFSGRQFSNSRSEMNVSTLELGDSALYLCASSLETGGRGYTFGSGTRLTVV.

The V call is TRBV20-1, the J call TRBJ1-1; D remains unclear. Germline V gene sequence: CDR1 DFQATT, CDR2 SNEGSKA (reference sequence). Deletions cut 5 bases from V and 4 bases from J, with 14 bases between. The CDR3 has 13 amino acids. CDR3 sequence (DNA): TGCAGTGCTTTTCCGGACGTCAGCACTGAAGCTTTCTTT. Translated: CSAFPDVSTEAFF.

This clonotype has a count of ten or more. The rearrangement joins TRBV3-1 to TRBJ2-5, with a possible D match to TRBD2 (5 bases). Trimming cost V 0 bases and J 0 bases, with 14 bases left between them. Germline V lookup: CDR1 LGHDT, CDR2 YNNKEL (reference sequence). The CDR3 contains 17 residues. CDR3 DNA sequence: TGTGCCAGCAGCCAAGAGGCCCCGACTACTTACCAAGAGACCCAGTACTTC. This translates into CASSQEAPTTYQETQYF.

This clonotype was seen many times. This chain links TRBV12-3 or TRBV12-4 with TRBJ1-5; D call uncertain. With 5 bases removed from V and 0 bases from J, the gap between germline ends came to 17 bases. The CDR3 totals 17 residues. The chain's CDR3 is CASSGSLASFSNQPQHF. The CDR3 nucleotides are TGTGCCAGCAGTGGATCTCTAGCTAGCTTTAGCAATCAGCCCCAGCATTTT.

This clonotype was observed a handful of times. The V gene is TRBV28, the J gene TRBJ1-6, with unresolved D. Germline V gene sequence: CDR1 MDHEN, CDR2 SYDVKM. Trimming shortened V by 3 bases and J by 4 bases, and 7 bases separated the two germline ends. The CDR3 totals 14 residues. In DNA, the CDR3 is TGTGCCAGCAGTTTTGCACCTTATAATTCACCCCTCCACTTT. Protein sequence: CASSFAPYNSPLHF.

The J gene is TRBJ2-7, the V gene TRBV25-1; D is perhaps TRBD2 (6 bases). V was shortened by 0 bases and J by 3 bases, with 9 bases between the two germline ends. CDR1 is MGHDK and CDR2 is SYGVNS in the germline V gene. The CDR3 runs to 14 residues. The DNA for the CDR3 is TGTGCCAGCAGTGAATACGGGGGAGGCTACGAGCAGTACTTC. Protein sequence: CASSEYGGGYEQYF.